The rows below give T cell receptor beta chains drawn from one sample of a study of OX40 agonist ivuxolimab in advanced cancers. Generated by immunoSEQ multiplex PCR, the TCRdb table keeps only in-frame clones and is missing some. The sample has more than 100,000 clones; 85% to 90% are singletons. Specimen: CD4+ or CD8+ T cells sorted from blood, collected in a trial of the OX40 agonist ivuxolimab. The origin of the receptors is an adult with an advanced solid tumor such as melanoma, head and neck, liver or kidney cancer. The CDR3 runs from the conserved cysteine through the conserved F or W. Each record gives: J gene, V gene, D gene, clone size, CDR3 DNA, CDR3 protein. D genes are given only for firm matches. Clone size is not always given. Where it is, it says once, few, many or a class for expanded clones.

j_gene: TRBJ2-3; v_gene: TRBV12-5; d_gene: -; abundance: once; CDR3nt: TGTGCTAGTGCTGTGGGGTCCACAGATACGCAGTATTTT; CDR3aa: CASAVGSTDTQYF
j_gene: TRBJ1-3; v_gene: TRBV19; d_gene: -; abundance: -; CDR3nt: TGTGCCAGTAGTTCCGGGACCTACTCTGGAAACACCATATATTTT; CDR3aa: CASSSGTYSGNTIYF
j_gene: TRBJ2-7; v_gene: TRBV28; d_gene: TRBD2; abundance: -; CDR3nt: TGTGCCACCTCAGGGCAGGGAGGGTTGAACGAGCAGTACTTC; CDR3aa: CATSGQGGLNEQYF
j_gene: TRBJ1-1; v_gene: TRBV9; d_gene: -; abundance: -; CDR3nt: TGTGCCAGCAGCGTAGTCGGGGAGAACACTGAAGCTTTCTTT; CDR3aa: CASSVVGENTEAFF
j_gene: TRBJ2-1; v_gene: TRBV5-8; d_gene: TRBD1; abundance: -; CDR3nt: TGTGCCAGCAGCTTGCCGGGACAGGGGTATGAGCAGTTCTTC; CDR3aa: CASSLPGQGYEQFF
j_gene: TRBJ2-3; v_gene: TRBV5-6; d_gene: TRBD1; abundance: -; CDR3nt: TGTGCCAGCAGCTCCCGGGACAGGGCAACGCAGTATTTT; CDR3aa: CASSSRDRATQYF
j_gene: TRBJ1-1; v_gene: TRBV7-9; d_gene: TRBD1; abundance: -; CDR3nt: TGTGCCAGCAGCCTCCGACAGGGACCCACTGAAGCTTTCTTT; CDR3aa: CASSLRQGPTEAFF
j_gene: TRBJ2-3; v_gene: TRBV5-1; d_gene: TRBD2; abundance: -; CDR3nt: TGCGCCAGCAGCCCTCGGACTAGCGGGGCACTAGATACGCAGTATTTT; CDR3aa: CASSPRTSGALDTQYF
j_gene: TRBJ1-2; v_gene: TRBV10-1; d_gene: -; abundance: -; CDR3nt: TGCGCCAGCAGTGAGTCGACAGGCCTGGGATACACCTTC; CDR3aa: CASSESTGLGYTF
j_gene: TRBJ1-4; v_gene: TRBV18; d_gene: -; abundance: -; CDR3nt: TGTGCCAGCTCACTAGCCGGTGGTGTTGGCGAAAAACTGTTTTTT; CDR3aa: CASSLAGGVGEKLFF
j_gene: TRBJ1-1; v_gene: TRBV19; d_gene: TRBD1; abundance: -; CDR3nt: TGTGCCAGTAGGAATGACAGGGCTACTTGGGGTAGCACTGAAGCTTTCTTT; CDR3aa: CASRNDRATWGSTEAFF
j_gene: TRBJ1-6; v_gene: TRBV4-3; d_gene: -; abundance: -; CDR3nt: TGCGCCAGCAGCCAAGACAGGGATAATTCACCCCTCCACTTT; CDR3aa: CASSQDRDNSPLHF
j_gene: TRBJ1-3; v_gene: TRBV30; d_gene: -; abundance: -; CDR3nt: TGTGCCTGGAGTGTTATCGGGAACACCATATATTTT; CDR3aa: CAWSVIGNTIYF
j_gene: TRBJ2-2; v_gene: TRBV19; d_gene: TRBD1; abundance: few; CDR3nt: TGTGCCAGTAGGGCCGGGACAGGGAACACCGGGGAGCTGTTTTTT; CDR3aa: CASRAGTGNTGELFF
j_gene: TRBJ2-7; v_gene: TRBV6-1; d_gene: TRBD2; abundance: -; CDR3nt: TGTGCCAGCAGTAGCGGGGGACGCCAGGACTACGAGCAGTACTTC; CDR3aa: CASSSGGRQDYEQYF
j_gene: TRBJ2-7; v_gene: TRBV29-1; d_gene: TRBD1; abundance: -; CDR3nt: TGCAGCGTCCAACAGGGGATCGACGAGCAGTACTTC; CDR3aa: CSVQQGIDEQYF
j_gene: TRBJ1-3; v_gene: TRBV9; d_gene: -; abundance: -; CDR3nt: TGTGCCAGCAGCGTAGCTGGACAGCCTGCCGGAAACACCATATATTTT; CDR3aa: CASSVAGQPAGNTIYF
j_gene: TRBJ2-3; v_gene: TRBV2; d_gene: TRBD1; abundance: -; CDR3nt: TGTGCCAGCACCGTAGACAGGGTAACAGATACGCAGTATTTT; CDR3aa: CASTVDRVTDTQYF
j_gene: TRBJ2-1; v_gene: TRBV5-1; d_gene: TRBD2; abundance: -; CDR3nt: TGCGCCAGCAGCCCCCCAGCGGGGGGCAGTAATGAGCAGTTCTTC; CDR3aa: CASSPPAGGSNEQFF
j_gene: TRBJ2-1; v_gene: TRBV5-6; d_gene: -; abundance: -; CDR3nt: TGTGCCAGCAGCTTGTGGACGGGTTACAATGAGCAGTTCTTC; CDR3aa: CASSLWTGYNEQFF
j_gene: TRBJ2-3; v_gene: TRBV5-4; d_gene: -; abundance: -; CDR3nt: TGTGCCAGCAGCGCCGGCGGCGAGCGCTACGCAGATACGCAGTATTTT; CDR3aa: CASSAGGERYADTQYF
j_gene: TRBJ1-3; v_gene: TRBV5-1; d_gene: -; abundance: -; CDR3nt: TGCGCCAGCAGCTTGCAGGGTTCTGGAAACACCATATATTTT; CDR3aa: CASSLQGSGNTIYF
j_gene: TRBJ2-1; v_gene: TRBV29-1; d_gene: -; abundance: -; CDR3nt: TGCAGCGCATACATCCGGGACCCCAATGAGCAGTTCTTC; CDR3aa: CSAYIRDPNEQFF
j_gene: TRBJ2-1; v_gene: TRBV14; d_gene: -; abundance: -; CDR3nt: TGTGCCAGCAGCCAATCGGTGAACAATGAGCAGTTCTTC; CDR3aa: CASSQSVNNEQFF
j_gene: TRBJ2-7; v_gene: TRBV10-1; d_gene: -; abundance: -; CDR3nt: TGCGCCGGGGGCGGCGCCTACGAGCAGTACTTC; CDR3aa: CAGGGAYEQYF
j_gene: TRBJ1-1; v_gene: TRBV11-2; d_gene: TRBD1; abundance: -; CDR3nt: TGTGCCAGCAGACCGACAGGGGTGACTGAAGCTTTCTTT; CDR3aa: CASRPTGVTEAFF
j_gene: TRBJ1-1; v_gene: TRBV5-6; d_gene: -; abundance: -; CDR3nt: TGTGCCAGCAGCTTGCGCTCCAGGGACACTGAAGCTTTCTTT; CDR3aa: CASSLRSRDTEAFF
j_gene: TRBJ2-7; v_gene: TRBV19; d_gene: -; abundance: -; CDR3nt: TGTGCCAGTAGTATCGAAGGCGGGAACTATCACGAGCAGTACTTC; CDR3aa: CASSIEGGNYHEQYF
j_gene: TRBJ2-7; v_gene: TRBV30; d_gene: -; abundance: once; CDR3nt: TGTGCCTGGGCGGTTGGGGGGACCTACGAGCAGTACTTC; CDR3aa: CAWAVGGTYEQYF
j_gene: TRBJ2-1; v_gene: TRBV5-1; d_gene: TRBD2; abundance: -; CDR3nt: TGCGCCAGCAGTCTAGCGGGGGGGTTTAACAATGAGCAGTTCTTC; CDR3aa: CASSLAGGFNNEQFF
j_gene: TRBJ2-7; v_gene: TRBV7-9; d_gene: TRBD1; abundance: once; CDR3nt: TGTGCCAGCAGCTTTGGGACAGGGCGGGAGCAGTACTTC; CDR3aa: CASSFGTGREQYF
j_gene: TRBJ2-1; v_gene: TRBV2; d_gene: -; abundance: -; CDR3nt: TGTGCCAGCGGGGGCGGGATCTCCTACAATGAGCAGTTCTTC; CDR3aa: CASGGGISYNEQFF
j_gene: TRBJ2-7; v_gene: TRBV19; d_gene: -; abundance: few; CDR3nt: TGTGCCACCAGGACCAAGAACTCCTACGAGCAGTACTTC; CDR3aa: CATRTKNSYEQYF
j_gene: TRBJ1-1; v_gene: TRBV28; d_gene: -; abundance: -; CDR3nt: TGTGCCAGCAGGGGGACATGGAACACTGAAGCTTTCTTT; CDR3aa: CASRGTWNTEAFF
j_gene: TRBJ2-7; v_gene: TRBV28; d_gene: -; abundance: -; CDR3nt: TGTGCCAGCAGTGGCGGGGCCTCCTACGAGCAGTACTTC; CDR3aa: CASSGGASYEQYF
j_gene: TRBJ2-7; v_gene: TRBV7-2; d_gene: -; abundance: -; CDR3nt: TGTGCCAGCAGCTCAAGTGCAGGGTTCGACGAGCAGTACTTC; CDR3aa: CASSSSAGFDEQYF
j_gene: TRBJ2-2; v_gene: TRBV28; d_gene: TRBD2; abundance: -; CDR3nt: TGTGCCAGCAGGCCGGCGGGGGGCAGCACCGGGGAGCTGTTTTTT; CDR3aa: CASRPAGGSTGELFF
j_gene: TRBJ1-2; v_gene: TRBV19; d_gene: TRBD1; abundance: -; CDR3nt: TGTGCCAGTAGTCTCGCAGGGGGCGGAGTATCCCTTGGCTACACCTTC; CDR3aa: CASSLAGGGVSLGYTF
j_gene: TRBJ1-5; v_gene: TRBV15; d_gene: TRBD1; abundance: -; CDR3nt: TGTGCCACCAGCAGAGATTCGGAGACAGGGTGCAATCAGCCCCAGCATTTT; CDR3aa: CATSRDSETGCNQPQHF
j_gene: TRBJ1-4; v_gene: TRBV6-5; d_gene: -; abundance: once; CDR3nt: TGTGCCGTACTGGGGGGGTCCCGCCCTAATGAAAAACTGTTTTTT; CDR3aa: CAVLGGSRPNEKLFF
j_gene: TRBJ1-5; v_gene: TRBV19; d_gene: -; abundance: -; CDR3nt: TGTGCCAGTAGTACACAGGGTTATCAGCCCCAGCATTTT; CDR3aa: CASSTQGYQPQHF
j_gene: TRBJ2-3; v_gene: TRBV6-5; d_gene: -; abundance: -; CDR3nt: TGTGCCAGCAGTTACCGGCTAGCTAGCACAGATACGCAGTATTTT; CDR3aa: CASSYRLASTDTQYF
j_gene: TRBJ1-1; v_gene: TRBV27; d_gene: -; abundance: -; CDR3nt: TGTGCCAGCAGTTTATCAGTTAACACTGAAGCTTTCTTT; CDR3aa: CASSLSVNTEAFF
j_gene: TRBJ2-1; v_gene: TRBV11-2; d_gene: TRBD2; abundance: once; CDR3nt: TGTGCCAGCAGCTTATTCTCCTCATCTCGGGGGGACAATGAGCAGTTCTTC; CDR3aa: CASSLFSSSRGDNEQFF
j_gene: TRBJ1-2; v_gene: TRBV28; d_gene: TRBD1; abundance: -; CDR3nt: TGTGCCAGCAGTCCATTTAACAGGGGGTCCTATGGCTACACCTTC; CDR3aa: CASSPFNRGSYGYTF
j_gene: TRBJ1-3; v_gene: TRBV12-2; d_gene: -; abundance: -; CDR3nt: TGTGCAAGTCGCCCGTGCGGGGGCTCTGGAAACACCATATATTTT; CDR3aa: CASRPCGGSGNTIYF
j_gene: TRBJ2-3; v_gene: TRBV9; d_gene: TRBD2; abundance: -; CDR3nt: TGTGCCAGCAGCCAACGGACTAGCGGGGACACAGATACGCAGTATTTT; CDR3aa: CASSQRTSGDTDTQYF
j_gene: TRBJ2-3; v_gene: TRBV18; d_gene: TRBD2; abundance: -; CDR3nt: TGTGCCAGCTCGCGGGGGACCACAGATACGCAGTATTTT; CDR3aa: CASSRGTTDTQYF
j_gene: TRBJ1-2; v_gene: TRBV5-1; d_gene: -; abundance: once; CDR3nt: TGCGCCAGCAGCTTCGGGGATAACTATGGCTACACCTTC; CDR3aa: CASSFGDNYGYTF
j_gene: TRBJ1-5; v_gene: TRBV4-3; d_gene: TRBD1; abundance: -; CDR3nt: TGCGCCAGCAGCCAAGATTGGGGACAGAATCAGCCCCAGCATTTT; CDR3aa: CASSQDWGQNQPQHF
j_gene: TRBJ2-5; v_gene: TRBV10-2; d_gene: -; abundance: -; CDR3nt: TGCGCCAGCAGTGTAACAGGGCAAGAGACCCAGTACTTC; CDR3aa: CASSVTGQETQYF
j_gene: TRBJ2-3; v_gene: TRBV7-2; d_gene: -; abundance: -; CDR3nt: TGTGCCAGCAGCTTTAGAGCTCAATCAGGAGATACGCAGTATTTT; CDR3aa: CASSFRAQSGDTQYF
j_gene: TRBJ2-1; v_gene: TRBV5-1; d_gene: -; abundance: -; CDR3nt: TGCGCCAGCGCCCCCCCAGCGGCCGTCAATGAGCAGTTCTTC; CDR3aa: CASAPPAAVNEQFF
j_gene: TRBJ1-1; v_gene: TRBV10-2; d_gene: -; abundance: -; CDR3nt: TGCGCCAGCAGTCATATAAAGGGTACTGAAGCTTTCTTT; CDR3aa: CASSHIKGTEAFF